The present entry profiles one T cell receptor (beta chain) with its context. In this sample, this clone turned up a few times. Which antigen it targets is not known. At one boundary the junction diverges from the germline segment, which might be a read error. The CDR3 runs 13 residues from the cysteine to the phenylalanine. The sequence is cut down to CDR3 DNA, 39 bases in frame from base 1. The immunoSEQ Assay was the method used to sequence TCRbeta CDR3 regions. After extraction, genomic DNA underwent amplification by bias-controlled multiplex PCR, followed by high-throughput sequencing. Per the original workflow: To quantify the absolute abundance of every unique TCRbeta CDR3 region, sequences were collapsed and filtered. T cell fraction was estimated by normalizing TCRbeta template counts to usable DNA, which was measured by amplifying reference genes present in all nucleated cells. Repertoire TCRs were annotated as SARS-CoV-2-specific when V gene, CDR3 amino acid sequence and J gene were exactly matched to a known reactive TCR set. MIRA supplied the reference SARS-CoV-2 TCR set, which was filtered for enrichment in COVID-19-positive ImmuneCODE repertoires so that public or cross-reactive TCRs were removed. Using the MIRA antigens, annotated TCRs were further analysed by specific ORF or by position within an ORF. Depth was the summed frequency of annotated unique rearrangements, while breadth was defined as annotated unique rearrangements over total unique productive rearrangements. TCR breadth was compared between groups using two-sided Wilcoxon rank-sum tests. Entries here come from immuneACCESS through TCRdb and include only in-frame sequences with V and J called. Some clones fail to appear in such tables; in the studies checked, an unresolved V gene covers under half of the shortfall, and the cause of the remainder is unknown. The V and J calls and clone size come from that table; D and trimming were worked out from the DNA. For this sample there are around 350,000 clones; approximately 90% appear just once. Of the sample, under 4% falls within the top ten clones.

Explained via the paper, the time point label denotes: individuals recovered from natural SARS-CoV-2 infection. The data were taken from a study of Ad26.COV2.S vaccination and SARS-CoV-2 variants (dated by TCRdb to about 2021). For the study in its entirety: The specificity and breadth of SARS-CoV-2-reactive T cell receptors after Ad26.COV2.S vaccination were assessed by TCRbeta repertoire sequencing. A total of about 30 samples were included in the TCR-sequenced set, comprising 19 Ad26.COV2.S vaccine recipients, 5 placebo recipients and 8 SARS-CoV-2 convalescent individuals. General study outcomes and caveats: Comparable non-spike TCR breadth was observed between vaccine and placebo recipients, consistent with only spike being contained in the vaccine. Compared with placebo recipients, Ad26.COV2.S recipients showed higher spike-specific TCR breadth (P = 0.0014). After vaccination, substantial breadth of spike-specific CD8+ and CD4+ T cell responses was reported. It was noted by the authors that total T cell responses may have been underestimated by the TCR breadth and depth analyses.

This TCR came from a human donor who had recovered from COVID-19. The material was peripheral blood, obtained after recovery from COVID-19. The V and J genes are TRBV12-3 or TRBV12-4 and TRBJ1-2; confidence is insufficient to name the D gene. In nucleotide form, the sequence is TGTGCCAGCAGGTTAGGTGGAGAGGGTGGCTACACCTTC. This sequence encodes CASRLGGEGGYTF.